The subject of this entry is one T cell receptor beta chain. What it recognizes is unknown. Every TCR beta cDNA library bore unique molecular identifiers. TCRdb re-called the PCR reads with MiXCR, one entry per CDR3 protein. The table lists about 810,000 distinct CDR3 sequences, around 50% of them singletons. This sample stems from a study of post-analysis software for immune sequencing data. The study's findings and limits: There were a few TRBV segments more frequent in patients than controls, and TRBV5-6, TRBV5-1 and TRBV20-1 were among them.

The CDR3 totals 16 residues. CDR1 is KGHSH and CDR2 is LQKENI in the germline V gene. Trimming took 2 bases from V and 0 from J, leaving 14 bases between them. V is TRBV18 and J is TRBJ2-7, with a tentative D call TRBD2 (5 bases). Sequences were obtained from blood. This TCR was recovered from a girl aged 10-17 years with multiple sclerosis. The CDR3 protein is CASSPEGGFDSYEQYF. CDR3 DNA sequence: TGTGCCAGCTCACCAGAGGGCGGCTTCGACTCCTACGAGCAGTACTTC.